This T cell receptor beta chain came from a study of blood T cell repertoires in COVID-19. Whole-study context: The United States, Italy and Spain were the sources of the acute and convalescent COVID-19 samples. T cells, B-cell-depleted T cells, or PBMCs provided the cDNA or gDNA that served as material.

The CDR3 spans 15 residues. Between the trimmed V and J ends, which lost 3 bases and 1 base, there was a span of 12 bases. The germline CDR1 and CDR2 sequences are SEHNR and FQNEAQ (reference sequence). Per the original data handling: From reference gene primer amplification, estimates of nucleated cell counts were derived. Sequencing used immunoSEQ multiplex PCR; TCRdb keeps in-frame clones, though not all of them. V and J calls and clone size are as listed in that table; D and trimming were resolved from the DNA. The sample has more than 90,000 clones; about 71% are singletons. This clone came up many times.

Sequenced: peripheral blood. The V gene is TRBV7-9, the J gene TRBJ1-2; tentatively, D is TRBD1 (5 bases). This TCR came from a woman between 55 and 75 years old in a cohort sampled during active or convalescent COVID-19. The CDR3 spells CASSFLLQGNYGYTF. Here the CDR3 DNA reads TGTGCCAGCAGCTTTTTACTCCAGGGTAACTATGGCTACACCTTC.